The rows below give T cell receptor beta chains drawn from one sample of a study of blood T cell repertoires in COVID-19. TCRdb's table, derived via immunoSEQ multiplex PCR, lists solely in-frame clones and lacks some. The sample has about 240,000 clones, about four fifths seen once. Sequenced sample: peripheral blood. Every receptor here comes from a woman under 30 with acute or convalescent COVID-19. Each CDR3 is given with its conserved first and last residue. The order of the fields is J gene, clone size, V gene, D gene, CDR3 DNA, CDR3 protein. The D gene is left open where the match is weak. The size field is filled for only some rows; it gives once, few, many or a size class.

j_call: TRBJ2-1; clone_size: few; v_call: TRBV30; d_call: -; cdr3_nt: TGTGCCTGGAGTGTATCCTGGACACTGTACAATGAGCAGTTCTTC; cdr3_aa: CAWSVSWTLYNEQFF
j_call: TRBJ2-5; clone_size: -; v_call: TRBV10-3; d_call: -; cdr3_nt: TGTGCCATCAGTGAGTCGCGGGAGACCCAGTACTTC; cdr3_aa: CAISESRETQYF
j_call: TRBJ2-7; clone_size: -; v_call: TRBV6-5; d_call: -; cdr3_nt: TGTGCCAGCAGTTACTCCGACCCCGCGGAAGAGCAGTACTTC; cdr3_aa: CASSYSDPAEEQYF
j_call: TRBJ2-3; clone_size: -; v_call: TRBV2; d_call: -; cdr3_nt: TGTGCCAGCCCAACTCGAATCACAGATACGCAGTATTTT; cdr3_aa: CASPTRITDTQYF
j_call: TRBJ2-5; clone_size: -; v_call: TRBV7-9; d_call: TRBD2; cdr3_nt: TGTGCCAGCAGCTTAGGGACTAGCGGGAGGGGGATTCACTTC; cdr3_aa: CASSLGTSGRGIHF
j_call: TRBJ2-5; clone_size: -; v_call: TRBV7-6; d_call: TRBD2; cdr3_nt: TGTGCCAGCAGCTTGAGAGGGCGGGAGGGCCTCGTTAGGGAGACCCAGTACTTC; cdr3_aa: CASSLRGREGLVRETQYF
j_call: TRBJ1-1; clone_size: few; v_call: TRBV3-1/TRBV3-2; d_call: -; cdr3_nt: TGTGCCAGCCGCGAGACACCAAACACTGAAGCTTTCTTT; cdr3_aa: CASRETPNTEAFF
j_call: TRBJ1-5; clone_size: -; v_call: TRBV30; d_call: TRBD1; cdr3_nt: TGTGCCTGGAGTGGGGACAGGGAGATTAGCAATCAGCCCCAGCATTTT; cdr3_aa: CAWSGDREISNQPQHF
j_call: TRBJ1-1; clone_size: -; v_call: TRBV6-5; d_call: TRBD1; cdr3_nt: TGTGCCAGCAGACCCCAGGGGGCGACCACTGAAGCTTTCTTT; cdr3_aa: CASRPQGATTEAFF
j_call: TRBJ2-5; clone_size: -; v_call: TRBV7-9; d_call: TRBD2; cdr3_nt: TGTGCCAGCAGCTCCAATAGCGGGAGGGCTCGAGAGACCCAGTACTTC; cdr3_aa: CASSSNSGRARETQYF
j_call: TRBJ2-3; clone_size: -; v_call: TRBV6-2/TRBV6-3; d_call: -; cdr3_nt: TGTGCCAGCAGTAGGAGGGATACGCAGTATTTT; cdr3_aa: CASSRRDTQYF
j_call: TRBJ2-7; clone_size: -; v_call: TRBV5-1; d_call: -; cdr3_nt: TGCGCCAGCAGCCCAGACAGGAACGAGCAGTACTTC; cdr3_aa: CASSPDRNEQYF
j_call: TRBJ2-7; clone_size: -; v_call: TRBV5-5; d_call: TRBD1; cdr3_nt: TGTGCCAGCACTGACAGGGAATACGAGCAGTACTTC; cdr3_aa: CASTDREYEQYF
j_call: TRBJ1-5; clone_size: -; v_call: TRBV9; d_call: TRBD1; cdr3_nt: TGTGCCAGCAGCGGAGGACAGGCAGCTGATCAGCCCCAGCATTTT; cdr3_aa: CASSGGQAADQPQHF
j_call: TRBJ1-1; clone_size: -; v_call: TRBV7-9; d_call: -; cdr3_nt: TGTGCCAGCAGCCCCCAGGTTCCCAACACTGAAGCTTTCTTT; cdr3_aa: CASSPQVPNTEAFF
j_call: TRBJ2-3; clone_size: few; v_call: TRBV7-2; d_call: TRBD2; cdr3_nt: TGTGCCAGCAGCTCTCCTCGACTAGCGGGAGCTATTCACACAGATACGCAGTATTTT; cdr3_aa: CASSSPRLAGAIHTDTQYF
j_call: TRBJ1-2; clone_size: -; v_call: TRBV30; d_call: TRBD1; cdr3_nt: TGTGCCTGGAGTGTACCGGGACAGGGGGCTGGCTATGGCTACACCTTC; cdr3_aa: CAWSVPGQGAGYGYTF
j_call: TRBJ2-5; clone_size: -; v_call: TRBV12-5; d_call: -; cdr3_nt: TGTGCTAGTGGACAACGGAGGGAGACCCAGTACTTC; cdr3_aa: CASGQRRETQYF
j_call: TRBJ1-2; clone_size: -; v_call: TRBV30; d_call: -; cdr3_nt: TGTGCCCAAAAGAAGGGGTTTGGCCTCTATGGCTACACCTTC; cdr3_aa: CAQKKGFGLYGYTF
j_call: TRBJ2-1; clone_size: -; v_call: TRBV7-2; d_call: -; cdr3_nt: TGTGCCAGCACCCCGGTCAGTCGCGGTGAGCAGTTCTTC; cdr3_aa: CASTPVSRGEQFF
j_call: TRBJ1-4; clone_size: -; v_call: TRBV25-1; d_call: -; cdr3_nt: TGTGCCAGCAGTGAATTTATAGGACAGTTTAATGAAAAACTGTTTTTT; cdr3_aa: CASSEFIGQFNEKLFF
j_call: TRBJ1-3; clone_size: few; v_call: TRBV7-9; d_call: -; cdr3_nt: TGTGCCAGCAGCCGGTTAAACTCTGGAAACACCATATATTTT; cdr3_aa: CASSRLNSGNTIYF
j_call: TRBJ2-7; clone_size: -; v_call: TRBV27; d_call: TRBD2; cdr3_nt: TGTGCCAGCAGTTTAGGACTAGCGGGAGGACCCTACGAGCAGTACTTC; cdr3_aa: CASSLGLAGGPYEQYF
j_call: TRBJ1-1; clone_size: few; v_call: TRBV5-4; d_call: TRBD1; cdr3_nt: TGTGCCAGCAGCCCCACCGGGACAGGGTACACTGAAGCTTTCTTT; cdr3_aa: CASSPTGTGYTEAFF
j_call: TRBJ1-2; clone_size: -; v_call: TRBV10-1; d_call: -; cdr3_nt: TGCGCCAGCAGTGACGACAGGACCCCTCCATATGGCTACACCTTC; cdr3_aa: CASSDDRTPPYGYTF
j_call: TRBJ2-2; clone_size: few; v_call: TRBV5-6; d_call: -; cdr3_nt: TGTGCCAGCAGCTTGTTGGCGGTAACCGGGGAGCTGTTTTTT; cdr3_aa: CASSLLAVTGELFF
j_call: TRBJ2-6; clone_size: -; v_call: TRBV27; d_call: -; cdr3_nt: TGTGCCAGCAGTTTTATCGGCGGGCGGGGTGGGGCCAACGTCCTGACTTTC; cdr3_aa: CASSFIGGRGGANVLTF
j_call: TRBJ1-4; clone_size: -; v_call: TRBV27; d_call: -; cdr3_nt: TGTGCCAGCAGTCCGCTTAGTAGTGAAAAACTGTTTTTT; cdr3_aa: CASSPLSSEKLFF
j_call: TRBJ2-5; clone_size: -; v_call: TRBV15; d_call: -; cdr3_nt: TGTGCCACCAGCAGAGATTCGGGGGAAGCCGAGACCCAGTACTTC; cdr3_aa: CATSRDSGEAETQYF
j_call: TRBJ2-2; clone_size: -; v_call: TRBV28; d_call: TRBD2; cdr3_nt: TGTGCCAGCAGTTATGAGACTAGCGGTGTCGGGGAGCTGTTTTTT; cdr3_aa: CASSYETSGVGELFF
j_call: TRBJ1-3; clone_size: -; v_call: TRBV4-2; d_call: -; cdr3_nt: TGTGCCAGCAGCCAAGTCCCTGGGAGGGGACGGATGCCCTCTGGAAACACCATATATTTT; cdr3_aa: CASSQVPGRGRMPSGNTIYF
j_call: TRBJ2-5; clone_size: -; v_call: TRBV9; d_call: -; cdr3_nt: TGTGCCAGCAGCGTAACCGGTTATGAGGGAGAGACCCAGTACTTC; cdr3_aa: CASSVTGYEGETQYF
j_call: TRBJ1-5; clone_size: -; v_call: TRBV27; d_call: TRBD1; cdr3_nt: TGTGCCAGCAGTGCGGACAGGGAGTGGAATCAGCCCCAGCATTTT; cdr3_aa: CASSADREWNQPQHF
j_call: TRBJ2-2; clone_size: -; v_call: TRBV9; d_call: -; cdr3_nt: TGTGCCAGCAGCGCAACACGCACGAACACCGGGGAGCTGTTTTTT; cdr3_aa: CASSATRTNTGELFF
j_call: TRBJ2-6; clone_size: once; v_call: TRBV9; d_call: -; cdr3_nt: TGTGCCAGCAGCGGTCTCTCTGGGGCCAACGTCCTGACTTTC; cdr3_aa: CASSGLSGANVLTF
j_call: TRBJ1-6; clone_size: -; v_call: TRBV4-2; d_call: -; cdr3_nt: TGTGCCAGCAGCCAAACTCTAGGGGCTAATTCACCCCTCCACTTT; cdr3_aa: CASSQTLGANSPLHF
j_call: TRBJ2-1; clone_size: -; v_call: TRBV28; d_call: TRBD2; cdr3_nt: TGTGCCAGCAGTTTTCTTACTAGCGGGATTTCCTACAATGAGCAGTTCTTC; cdr3_aa: CASSFLTSGISYNEQFF
j_call: TRBJ1-1; clone_size: -; v_call: TRBV18; d_call: -; cdr3_nt: TGTGCCAGCTCACCACCCTCGATAGGGGACACTGAAGCTTTCTTT; cdr3_aa: CASSPPSIGDTEAFF
j_call: TRBJ1-1; clone_size: -; v_call: TRBV19; d_call: -; cdr3_nt: TGTGCCAGTAGTACAAGACAGCCTGAAGCTTTCTTT; cdr3_aa: CASSTRQPEAFF
j_call: TRBJ2-7; clone_size: few; v_call: TRBV4-3; d_call: -; cdr3_nt: TGCGCCAGCAGCCAAGGTCTCCCCCCCAGCTACGAGCAGTACTTC; cdr3_aa: CASSQGLPPSYEQYF
j_call: TRBJ1-5; clone_size: few; v_call: TRBV29-1; d_call: TRBD1; cdr3_nt: TGCAGCGTTGAATCTACCGGGACAGGGAAATATAGCAATCAGCCCCAGCATTTT; cdr3_aa: CSVESTGTGKYSNQPQHF
j_call: TRBJ1-6; clone_size: -; v_call: TRBV7-2; d_call: TRBD1; cdr3_nt: TGTGCCAGCAGCCTAACCAGGGGGAACTCCTATAATTCACCCCTCCACTTT; cdr3_aa: CASSLTRGNSYNSPLHF